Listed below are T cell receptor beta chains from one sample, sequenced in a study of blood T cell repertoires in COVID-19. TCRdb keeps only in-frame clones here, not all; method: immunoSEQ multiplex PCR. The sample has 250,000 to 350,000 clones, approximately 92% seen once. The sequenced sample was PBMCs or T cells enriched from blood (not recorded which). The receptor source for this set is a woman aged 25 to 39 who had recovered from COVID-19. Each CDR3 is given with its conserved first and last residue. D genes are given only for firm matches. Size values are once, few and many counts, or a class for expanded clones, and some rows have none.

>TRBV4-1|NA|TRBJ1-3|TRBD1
CASSRKQGVDGNTIYF
TGCGCCAGCAGCCGAAAACAGGGGGTGGATGGAAACACCATATATTTT
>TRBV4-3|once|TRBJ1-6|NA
CASSAFHRSYNSPLHF
TGCGCCAGCAGCGCCTTCCACAGGTCCTATAATTCACCCCTCCACTTT
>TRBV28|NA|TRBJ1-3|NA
CASSLGPGSSSGNTIYF
TGTGCCAGCTCTTTGGGGCCAGGTTCGAGCTCTGGAAACACCATATATTTT
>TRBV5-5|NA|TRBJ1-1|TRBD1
CASRQGDRPVSTEAFF
TGTGCCAGCAGACAAGGGGACAGACCTGTGAGCACTGAAGCTTTCTTT
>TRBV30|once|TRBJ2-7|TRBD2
CAWTGGNYEQYF
TGTGCCTGGACCGGGGGGAACTACGAGCAGTACTTC
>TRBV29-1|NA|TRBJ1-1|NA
CSVEEGRSTEAFF
TGCAGCGTCGAGGAGGGGAGGAGCACTGAAGCTTTCTTT
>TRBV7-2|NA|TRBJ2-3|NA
CASNLVRGTDTQYF
TGTGCCAGCAACCTAGTGCGGGGAACAGATACGCAGTATTTT
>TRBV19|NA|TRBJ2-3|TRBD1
CASTRTGYVTDTQYF
TGTGCCAGTACGCGGACAGGGTATGTCACAGATACGCAGTATTTT
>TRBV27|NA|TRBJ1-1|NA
CASSPRTLRVLGTEAFF
TGTGCCAGCAGTCCACGGACCCTCAGGGTTCTTGGAACTGAAGCTTTCTTT
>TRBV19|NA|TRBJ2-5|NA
CASSIWANQETQYF
TGTGCCAGTAGTATTTGGGCCAACCAAGAGACCCAGTACTTC
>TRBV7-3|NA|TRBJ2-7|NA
CASSLFGGEGSYEQYF
TGTGCCAGCAGCTTATTCGGGGGAGAGGGTTCTTACGAGCAGTACTTC
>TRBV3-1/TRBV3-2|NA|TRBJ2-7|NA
CASSPRGYEQYF
TGTGCCAGCAGTCCCCGGGGATACGAGCAGTACTTC
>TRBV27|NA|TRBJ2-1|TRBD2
CATPTGTKNSYNEQFF
TGTGCCACTCCGACCGGGACTAAGAATTCCTACAATGAGCAGTTCTTC
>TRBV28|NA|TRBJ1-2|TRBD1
CASSPIYGTGEMYGYTF
TGTGCCAGCAGCCCGATCTACGGGACAGGGGAGATGTATGGCTACACCTTC
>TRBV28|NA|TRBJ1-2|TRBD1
CASSFGGDRGGYTF
TGTGCCAGCAGTTTTGGGGGGGACAGGGGTGGCTACACCTTC
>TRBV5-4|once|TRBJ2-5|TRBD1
CASSSRLTGVGETQYF
TGTGCCAGCAGCTCGCGCTTGACAGGGGTGGGAGAGACCCAGTACTTC
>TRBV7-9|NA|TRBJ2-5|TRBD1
CASSPPGTAQETQYF
TGTGCCAGCAGCCCCCCCGGGACAGCACAAGAGACCCAGTACTTC
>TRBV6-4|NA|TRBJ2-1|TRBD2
CASSEVAGAYNEQFF
TGTGCCAGCAGTGAGGTAGCGGGAGCCTACAATGAGCAGTTCTTC
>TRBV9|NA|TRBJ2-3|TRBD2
CASSVATSGHDTQYF
TGTGCCAGCAGCGTAGCAACTAGCGGCCACGATACGCAGTATTTT
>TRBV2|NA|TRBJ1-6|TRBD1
CASSTLNRGGSPLHF
TGTGCCAGCAGCACCTTGAACAGGGGCGGTTCACCCCTCCACTTT
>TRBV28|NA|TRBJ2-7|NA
CASSSPVSSYEQYF
TGTGCCAGCAGTTCCCCTGTGAGCTCCTACGAGCAGTACTTC
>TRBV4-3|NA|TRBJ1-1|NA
CASSQEQGWATEAFF
TGCGCCAGCAGCCAAGAACAGGGATGGGCCACTGAAGCTTTCTTT
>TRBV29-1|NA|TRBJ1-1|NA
CSVFLKDSVGLNTEAFF
TGCAGCGTCTTCCTTAAGGACAGCGTCGGATTGAACACTGAAGCTTTCTTT
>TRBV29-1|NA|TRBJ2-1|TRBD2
CSVPWDTSGRENEQFF
TGCAGCGTCCCCTGGGACACTAGCGGGAGGGAGAATGAGCAGTTCTTC
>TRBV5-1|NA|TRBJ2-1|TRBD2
CASSLELGLADEQFF
TGCGCCAGCAGCTTGGAACTAGGACTAGCGGATGAGCAGTTCTTC
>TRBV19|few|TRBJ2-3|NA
CASSILRSTDTQYF
TGTGCCAGTAGTATCCTCCGTAGCACAGATACGCAGTATTTT
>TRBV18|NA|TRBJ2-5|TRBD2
CASSPVASGHQETQYF
TGTGCCAGCTCACCTGTGGCTAGCGGGCATCAAGAGACCCAGTACTTC
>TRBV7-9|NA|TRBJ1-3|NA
CASSFGTLASGNTIYF
TGTGCCAGCAGCTTTGGAACTTTAGCCTCTGGAAACACCATATATTTT
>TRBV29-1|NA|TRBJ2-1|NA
CSAPRGAGDRNEQFF
TGCAGCGCACCCCGGGGGGCGGGAGATCGCAATGAGCAGTTCTTC
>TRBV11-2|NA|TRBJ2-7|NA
CASSLSQGIYEQYF
TGTGCCAGCAGCTTATCACAGGGTATCTACGAGCAGTACTTC
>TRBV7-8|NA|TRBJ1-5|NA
CASSLEESGLGQPQHF
TGTGCCAGCAGCTTAGAGGAGTCGGGATTGGGTCAGCCCCAGCATTTT
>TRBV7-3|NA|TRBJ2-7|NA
CASSQQGSSSEQYF
TGTGCCAGCAGCCAGCAGGGGTCGAGCTCCGAGCAGTACTTC
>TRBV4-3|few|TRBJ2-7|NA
CASSQDSDSGPPEQYF
TGCGCCAGCAGCCAAGATTCGGACTCCGGGCCTCCCGAGCAGTACTTC
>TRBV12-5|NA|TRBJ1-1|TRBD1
CASGLVLGQGITEAFF
TGTGCTAGTGGTTTGGTACTAGGACAGGGCATCACTGAAGCTTTCTTT
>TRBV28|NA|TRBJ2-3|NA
CASRGTSTDTQYF
TGTGCCAGCCGGGGGACTAGCACAGATACGCAGTATTTT
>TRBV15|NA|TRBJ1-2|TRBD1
CATSRDRAYSGYTF
TGTGCCACCAGCAGGGACAGGGCGTACAGTGGCTACACCTTC
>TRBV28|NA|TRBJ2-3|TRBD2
CAIPGLEADTQYF
TGTGCCATCCCGGGACTAGAGGCAGATACGCAGTATTTT
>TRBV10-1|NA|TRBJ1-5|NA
CATVRGCQPQHF
TGCGCCACCGTACGGGGATGTCAGCCCCAGCATTTT
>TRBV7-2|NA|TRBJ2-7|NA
CASSLGGARGEQYF
TGTGCCAGCAGCTTAGGAGGGGCCCGGGGGGAGCAGTACTTC
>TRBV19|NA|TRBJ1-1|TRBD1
CASSIRDRGDTEAFF
TGTGCCAGTAGTATTCGGGACAGGGGAGACACTGAAGCTTTCTTT